This T cell receptor (beta chain) was obtained from a study of cytomegalovirus exposure and HLA in healthy donors. It was with 60 Vbeta and 13 Jbeta primers that the PCR ran. Assay: immunoSEQ multiplex PCR; the TCRdb copy retains only in-frame clones and omits some. The data contain hundreds of thousands of clones, approximately 80% of them singletons. Points from the study as a whole: In a later analysis, at a false discovery rate of 0.05, 15,000 to 20,000 TCR beta sequences were associated with HLA alleles.

This clone was seen only a few times. The antigen is not known. With 4 bases removed from V and 5 bases from J, the gap between germline ends came to 17 bases. CDR3 length: 15 amino acids. Germline assignment: CDR1 SEHNR and CDR2 FQNEAQ (reference sequence). Sequencing was carried out using PBMCs. The sequence was collected from a boy aged 2 to 10 in good health and CMV-seronegative. This chain uses TRBV7-9 with TRBJ1-1, with D tentatively TRBD1 (5 bases). CDR3 in amino acids: CASSSRGESQTEAFF. In DNA, the CDR3 is TGTGCCAGCAGCTCACGGGGGGAGTCGCAAACTGAAGCTTTCTTT.